This T cell receptor beta chain was sequenced for a study of a mutant IDH1 vaccine in newly diagnosed glioma. Overall study context: Vaccination started 4-6 weeks after radiotherapy alone, or with temozolomide cycles. Prior therapy was radiotherapy, temozolomide, or both; most received both.

Regarding time point: week 5, during vaccination. Vaccine doses each comprised 300 ug of mutant IDH1 20-mer peptide, with topical imiquimod. The donors' diagnosis was new WHO grade 3 or 4 astrocytoma that was IDH1-mutant and ATRX-lost. Study outcomes and limitations: The study observed vaccine-induced immune responses in more than 80% of patients.

About this clone: Its antigen is unidentified.

In germline, CDR1 is MNHEY, CDR2 SVGAGI. The CDR3 contains 15 residues. V lost 0 bases, J lost 6 bases, and 7 bases stayed unmatched. The method was immunoSEQ multiplex PCR; TCRdb's version includes in-frame clones alone and lacks a portion of them. This sample has about 33,000 clones, with just under 85% found just once. The receptor comes from a man aged 25-45 years with glioma. The chain uses TRBV6-5 and TRBJ2-7, with 8 bases aligning to TRBD1. The specimen was PBMCs, collected from a glioma patient whose treatment included an IDH1 peptide vaccine. The CDR3 loop is CASSYSGRGRGEQYF. The CDR3 DNA follows: TGTGCCAGCAGTTACTCGGGCAGGGGGCGCGGCGAGCAGTACTTC.